This TCR beta chain emerged from a study of T cell responses to AZD1222 COVID-19 vaccine. Whole-study results and caveats: Just a handful of people given AZD1222 tested seropositive at baseline. Clonal diversity was possibly underestimated, and white British individuals and females predominated among donors. Variant regions that are unmutated are reportedly the target of nearly half of spike-specific TCRs. Breadth and depth of Spike-specific TCRs rose after two AZD1222 doses.

Comments on this clone: As yet, its antigen is unknown.

The length of the CDR3 is 15 residues. Losses at the gene ends were 5 bases for V and 2 bases for J; bases not matched to a gene: 6. Germline V gene sequence: CDR1 SGHNT, CDR2 YENEEA. Method: immunoSEQ multiplex PCR; TCRdb's copy keeps in-frame clones and lacks some. In the table there are roughly 53,000 clones, approximately 84% of which are singletons. This receptor was identified in an adult in good health. This specimen consisted of peripheral blood, obtained on day 0 of AZD1222 vaccination. The chain recombines TRBV11-3 with TRBJ2-7; 10 positions match TRBD1. As DNA, the CDR3 is TGTGCCAGCAGCCCCGGGGACAGGGGTACCTACGAGCAGTACTTC. Its protein is CASSPGDRGTYEQYF.